This TCR beta chain was captured in a study of T cell responses to AZD1222 COVID-19 vaccine. Study in general: Second-dose intervals of approximately 4 or approximately 12 weeks were pooled. Findings and limits, study-wide: Nearly half of spike-specific TCRs reportedly target variant regions that are unmutated in the B.1.351 and B.1.1.7 variants. CD4 TCRs associated with vaccination spanned spike, dominating at 160-218 and 743-854.

Some clones are missing from TCRdb's copy, which holds only in-frame ones; the method was immunoSEQ multiplex PCR. The data hold about 180,000 clones, with more than 80% observed a single time. The CDR3 is 15 amino acids. CDR1 and CDR2 from the germline V gene are SGHTA and FQGTGA. V lost 2 bases and J lost 0, with 10 bases in between. In the case of this clone: What it recognizes is unknown.

The TCR comes from an adult in good health. The V and J genes are TRBV7-3 and TRBJ1-1; a possible D gene is TRBD1 (5 bases). This sample comprised peripheral blood, obtained on day 0 of AZD1222 vaccination. The CDR3 sequence is CASSLAGPLNTEAFF. The CDR3 DNA reads TGTGCCAGCAGCTTAGCAGGGCCATTGAACACTGAAGCTTTCTTT.